This record covers a single TCR beta chain. What it recognizes is unknown. This sample is drawn from a study of Graves' ophthalmopathy and Graves' hyperthyroidism. Study conclusions and caveats: The model predicted ophthalmopathy progression with 60% to 71% sensitivity and around 74% specificity.

Amplification of the TCR beta CDR3 regions used RNA transcripts (as template). In the first round, RT-PCR was carried out with HTBI primers, and a multiplex PCR formed the second round. TCRdb reanalysed the multiplex PCR reads using MiXCR and keeps one entry per CDR3 protein. The table shows 200,000 to 250,000 distinct CDR3 sequences, with 45% occurring only once. Per germline, CDR1 KGHDR and CDR2 SFDVKD. The CDR3 consists of 12 residues. V shed 5 bases and J shed 8 bases, with 9 bases lying between them. Moderate-to-severe activity, CAS ≥3, NOSPECS ≥4 and a duration under 3 months were seen in donors with ophthalmopathy. Diagnoses were established from clinical symptoms, serum thyroxine, TRAb, thyroid ultrasound and orbital computed tomography.

Material for sequencing was peripheral blood. The V gene is TRBV24-1, the J gene TRBJ1-5; D ambiguous. The receptor comes from an adult man with Graves' ophthalmopathy. The CDR3 nucleotides read TGTGCCACCAGTGGGTCCAGCAAGCCCCAGCATTTT. As protein: CATSGSSKPQHF.